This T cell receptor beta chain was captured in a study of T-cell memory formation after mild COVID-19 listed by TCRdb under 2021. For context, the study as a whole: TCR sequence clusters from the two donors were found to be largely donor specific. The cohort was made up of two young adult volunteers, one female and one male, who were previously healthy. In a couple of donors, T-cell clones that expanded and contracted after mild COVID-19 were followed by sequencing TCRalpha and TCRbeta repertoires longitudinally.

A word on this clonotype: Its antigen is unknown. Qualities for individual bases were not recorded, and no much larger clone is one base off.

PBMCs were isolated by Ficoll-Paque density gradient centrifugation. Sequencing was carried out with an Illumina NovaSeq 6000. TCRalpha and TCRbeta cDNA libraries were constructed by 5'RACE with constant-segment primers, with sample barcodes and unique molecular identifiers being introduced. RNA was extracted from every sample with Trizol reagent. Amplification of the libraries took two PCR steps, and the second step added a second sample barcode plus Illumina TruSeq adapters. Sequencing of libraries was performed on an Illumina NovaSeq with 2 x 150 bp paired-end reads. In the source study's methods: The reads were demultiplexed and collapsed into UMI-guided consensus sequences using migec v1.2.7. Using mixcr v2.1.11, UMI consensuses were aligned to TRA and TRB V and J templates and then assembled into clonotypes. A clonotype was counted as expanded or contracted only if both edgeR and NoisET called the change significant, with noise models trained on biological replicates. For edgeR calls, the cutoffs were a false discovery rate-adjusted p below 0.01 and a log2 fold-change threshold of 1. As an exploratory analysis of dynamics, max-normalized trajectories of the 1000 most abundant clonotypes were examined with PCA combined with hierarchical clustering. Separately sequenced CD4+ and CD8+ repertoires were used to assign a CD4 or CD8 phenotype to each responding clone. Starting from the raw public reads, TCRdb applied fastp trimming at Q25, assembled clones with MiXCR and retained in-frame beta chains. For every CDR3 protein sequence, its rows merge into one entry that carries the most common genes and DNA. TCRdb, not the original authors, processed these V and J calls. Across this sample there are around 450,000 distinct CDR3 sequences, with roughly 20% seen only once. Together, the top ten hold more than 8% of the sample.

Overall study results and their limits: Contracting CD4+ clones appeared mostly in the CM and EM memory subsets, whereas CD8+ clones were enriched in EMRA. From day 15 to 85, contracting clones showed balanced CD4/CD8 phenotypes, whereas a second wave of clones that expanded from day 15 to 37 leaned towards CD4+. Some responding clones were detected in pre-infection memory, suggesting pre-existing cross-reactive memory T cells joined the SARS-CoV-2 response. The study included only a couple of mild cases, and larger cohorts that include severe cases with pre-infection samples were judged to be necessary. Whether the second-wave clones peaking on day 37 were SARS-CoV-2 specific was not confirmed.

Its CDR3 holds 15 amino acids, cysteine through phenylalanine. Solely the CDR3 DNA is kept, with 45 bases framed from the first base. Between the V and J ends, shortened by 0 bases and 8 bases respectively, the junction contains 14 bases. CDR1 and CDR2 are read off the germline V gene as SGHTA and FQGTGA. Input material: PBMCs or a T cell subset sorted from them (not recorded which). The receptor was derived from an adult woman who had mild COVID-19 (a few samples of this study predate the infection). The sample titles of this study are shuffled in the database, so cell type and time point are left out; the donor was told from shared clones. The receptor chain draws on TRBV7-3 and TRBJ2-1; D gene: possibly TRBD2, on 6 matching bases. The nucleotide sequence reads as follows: TGTGCCAGCAGCTTAACTACGAGTTCGGGGGATGAGCAGTTCTTC. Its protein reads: CASSLTTSSGDEQFF.